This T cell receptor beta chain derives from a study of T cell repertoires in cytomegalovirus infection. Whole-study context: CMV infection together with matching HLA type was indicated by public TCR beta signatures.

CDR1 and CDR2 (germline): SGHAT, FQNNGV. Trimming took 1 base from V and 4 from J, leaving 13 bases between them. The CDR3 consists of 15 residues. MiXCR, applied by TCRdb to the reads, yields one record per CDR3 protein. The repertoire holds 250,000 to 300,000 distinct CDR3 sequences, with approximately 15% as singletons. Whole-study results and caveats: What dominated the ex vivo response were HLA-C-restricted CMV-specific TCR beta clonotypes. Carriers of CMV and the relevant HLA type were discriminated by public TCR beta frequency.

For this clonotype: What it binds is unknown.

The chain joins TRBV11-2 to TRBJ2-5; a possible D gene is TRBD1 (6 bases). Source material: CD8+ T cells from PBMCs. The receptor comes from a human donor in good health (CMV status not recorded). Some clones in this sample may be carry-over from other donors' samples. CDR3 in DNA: TGTGCCAGCAGCTTAGGTGCAGGGGCACGAGAGACCCAGTACTTC. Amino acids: CASSLGAGARETQYF.